This TCR beta chain was identified in a study of shared clonotypes between healthy human individuals (dated by TCRdb to the early 2020s). As for the study more broadly: Two women and three men aged 18 to 49 years were included in the cohort. To increase sequencing depth and limit assay-specific biases, different laboratories used diverse techniques to prepare libraries and sequence TCR repertoires. Each donor's leukapheresis produced roughly between roughly 0.9 and 9 billion PBMCs. For each donor, CD4 naive and CD4 memory were each given three plates, CD8 naive was given two plates, and CD8 memory was given one plate. The study deeply sequenced blood TCR repertoires of about 5 healthy adults to estimate repertoire size and the extent of clonotype sharing between individuals.

The paper's findings and limits, for the study overall: Clonotypes shared by all four sorted-subset donors showed higher generation probabilities than non-shared clonotypes. Naive subsets generally had larger estimated clonotype richness than memory subsets did. Rarefaction of sorted-subset datasets indicated incomplete sequencing despite the large sequencing depth. Based on pairwise subsampling, the degree of clonotype sharing among donors was expected to be affected by sequencing depth. Because the study included a small number of donors, the genetic and exposure-history diversity represented was limited. Across a handful of donors, 4.5% to 6.5% of naive CD4, more than 3% of naive CD8, about 2% of memory CD4, and under 0.45% of memory CD8 clonotypes were shared. Sampling was limited to blood, and TCR repertoires in tissue likely differ from TCR repertoires in blood.

Details on this clone: This clone's antigen is unknown. The sample holds no much larger clone one base away, and base qualities are not on file.

The donors were healthy, HIV-negative adults with no recently reported acute infections or vaccinations. Every donor was a Caucasian adult living in Nashville, Tennessee, USA. Magnetic negative selection was used to enrich CD4+ T cells, after which naive cells were positively selected on CD45RA and the negative fraction became the memory subset. After blood collection by leukapheresis, PBMCs were isolated using Ficoll-Histopaque density gradient centrifugation and then cryopreserved in the vapor phase of liquid nitrogen. Analytical flow cytometry was used to check the purity and quantity of each magnetically sorted T cell population. Each sorted fraction had its genomic DNA isolated and then quantified by UV absorbance on a Nanodrop 2000c. TCR CDR3 regions were amplified from genomic DNA by multiplex PCR using the deep immunoSEQ assay. Extracted genomic DNA from each cell subset was distributed evenly across all wells of several immunoSEQ 96-well plates, and each plate was treated as a replicate. For sorted subsets, roughly 200 ng genomic DNA, equal to tens of thousands of T cell genomes, was loaded into each replicate PCR. The purified libraries were quantified using a Qubit 3.0 fluorometer, sized with a Bioanalyzer 2100, and then quantified again using the KAPA Library Quantification kit. A separate single-read 150-cycle Illumina NextSeq 550 flow cell was used to sequence each immunoSEQ 96-well plate. Processing in the source paper ran as follows. The immunoSEQ output contained only junctional sequences without quality scores, so filtering could not match that applied to full-length reads. To assign V/J genes and CDR3, sequences were annotated against IMGT germline references using PyIR, a Python wrapper for IgBLAST v1.9. Any read was removed if the V/J assignment was weak (E-value above 1e-6), the CDR3 was missing, or the read contained stop codons, out-of-frame junctions, or ambiguous translated residues. V3J clonotypes were defined as sequences sharing an identical inferred V gene, J gene, and CDR3 amino acid sequence. The percentage overlap between two repertoires was calculated by dividing the number of shared unique clonotypes by the size of the smaller repertoire. Richness of each repertoire was evaluated using RTK rarefaction, the Chao1 estimator, and Recon v2.1 estimates of unobserved clonotypes. For all TCRbeta clonotypes obtained by the gDNA method from four donors, generation probabilities were computed with OLGA. TCRdb holds this immuneACCESS table with in-frame rearrangements only. Some clones are missing; in checked studies, unresolved V genes explain under half, and the rest has no known cause. V and J calls and clone size come straight from that table; D and trimming were deduced from the DNA. This sample gives approximately 2,000,000 clones in total; 85% to 95% of them show up just once. The leading ten clones occupy 0.37% of the sample.

V gives up 2 bases and J gives up 1 base, and the segment between their germline ends measures 17 bases. The germline V gene (reference sequence) sets CDR1 to GTSNPN and CDR2 to SVGIG. There are 16 amino acids in the CDR3, from cysteine to phenylalanine inclusive. Only CDR3 DNA is held: 48 bases, read in frame from base 1. The chain links TRBV30 with TRBJ2-5, with the D gene not confidently named. The receptor was derived from a man aged 18 to 29 in good health. Some clones in this sample may be carry-over from other donors' samples. The source material was naive CD4+ T cells from PBMCs. The cell subset or site tag for this specimen amounts to: CD45RA+ positively selected. The sequenced DNA is TGTGCCTGGAGTCCTACGGGCCATAACCTCCAAGAGACCCAGTACTTC. This is translated as CAWSPTGHNLQETQYF.